These 29 T cell receptor beta chains came from one sample sequenced in a study of regulatory T cells in long-lasting Graves disease. Through Arm-PCR of CDR3 regions and iRepertoire HTBI primers, TCR beta libraries were built. TCRdb ran MiXCR on the multiplex PCR reads and lists one entry per CDR3 protein. Here the sample spans about 440,000 distinct CDR3 sequences, roughly 17% being singletons. Time point here: newly diagnosed GD, antithyroid drugs for less than 3 months. Generation of the TCR library employed RNA extracted from PBMCs. These same data were also listed under a study on T cells in Graves' hyperthyroidism and ophthalmopathy.

The sample consisted of peripheral blood mononuclear cells (PBMCs), taken at new diagnosis, from a patient treated with antithyroid drugs. These receptors all come from a woman younger than 45 with Graves disease.

This clonotype was detected many times. The rearrangement uses TRBV5-1 and TRBJ1-6; D is ambiguous. V shed 4 bases and J shed 9 bases, with 23 bases lying between them. This CDR3 spans 17 amino acids. Per germline, CDR1 SGHRS and CDR2 YFSETQ. The CDR3 DNA follows: TGCGCCAGCAGCATATCCGGGCCAATTGAATATGCTTCACCCCTCCACTTT. It is translated as CASSISGPIEYASPLHF.

The rearrangement links TRBV6-1 to TRBJ2-1; D call uncertain. V was clipped by 8 bases and J by 13 bases, with 12 bases between them. The CDR3 is 10 residues long. Germline assignment: CDR1 MNHNS and CDR2 SASEGT. CDR3: CASPRAVQFF. The CDR3 nucleotides read TGTGCCAGCCCCCGGGCGGTACAGTTCTTC.

This clonotype was picked up many times. J is TRBJ2-7 and V is TRBV28, with TRBD2 as a possible D gene (6 bases). CDR1 is MDHEN and CDR2 is SYDVKM in the germline V gene. The V and J ends lost 8 bases and 5 bases respectively, with 19 bases between them. The length of the CDR3 is 14 residues. The CDR3 DNA reads TGTGCCAGCTCCCGTGCGGGACCAAGCAACGAGCAGTACTTC. Translated, it gives CASSRAGPSNEQYF.

This clonotype has a count of ten or more. The V call is TRBV9, the J call TRBJ2-7; TRBD1 matches 9 bases. The CDR3 loop spans 15 amino acids. Germline V gene sequence: CDR1 SGDLS, CDR2 YYNGEE. The ends lost 0 bases at V and 2 bases at J; junction bases unmatched: 3. The CDR3: CASSVGGTGTYEQYF. DNA of the CDR3: TGTGCCAGCAGCGTAGGGGGGACAGGGACCTACGAGCAGTACTTC.

This clonotype has ten or more counts. This chain links TRBV13 with TRBJ2-1, with D perhaps assigned TRBD1 or TRBD2 (5 bases each). Per the germline V gene, CDR1 is PRHDT and CDR2 is FYEKMQ (reference sequence). The CDR3 extends over 14 amino acids. Trimming left V 5 bases short and J 9 bases short, with 17 bases between. The CDR3 here is CASSVPGRSGEQFF. In DNA, the CDR3 is TGTGCCAGCAGCGTCCCGGGACGGTCCGGTGAGCAGTTCTTC.

A few counts support this clonotype. The chain links TRBV7-2 to TRBJ2-6; D may be TRBD2 (6 bases). CDR1 and CDR2 from the germline V gene are SGHTA and FQGNSA. V lost 1 base and J lost 0, with 16 bases in between. The CDR3 sequence is 19 residues long. This chain's CDR3 is CASSLDSASAYSGANVLTF. The CDR3 DNA follows: TGTGCCAGCAGCTTAGATTCGGCTAGCGCATACTCTGGGGCCAACGTCCTGACTTTC.

This clonotype was seen only a few times. The chain has TRBV3-1 and TRBJ2-7; TRBD2 agrees at 7 bases. From germline, CDR1 is LGHDT and CDR2 YNNKEL (reference sequence). After removal of 1 base from V and 0 bases from J, the junction contained 6 bases not matched to a gene. This CDR3 has 16 residues. In DNA form, the CDR3 reads TGTGCCAGCAGCCAAGCGGCAGCGGGACCCTCCTACGAGCAGTACTTC. This gives the protein CASSQAAAGPSYEQYF.

This clonotype was picked up a small number of times. The chain is built from TRBV9 and TRBJ2-2; a possible D gene is TRBD2 (6 bases). The CDR3 extends over 14 amino acids. V shed 2 bases and J shed 5 bases, with 10 bases lying between them. Germline CDR1 and CDR2: SGDLS and YYNGEE. CDR3 bases: TGTGCCAGCAGCGTTAGTGGGAGGACCGGGGAGCTGTTTTTT. Its protein product is CASSVSGRTGELFF.

This chain links TRBV6-2 or TRBV6-3 with TRBJ2-1, with TRBD2 identical over 7 bases. Losses at the gene ends were 5 bases for V and 6 bases for J; bases not matched to a gene: 10. There are 15 residues in the CDR3. Looked up from germline, CDR1 is MNHEY and CDR2 is SVGEGT. The CDR3 is CASSRSSGPTNEQFF. In nucleotides, the CDR3 is TGTGCCAGCAGTAGAAGTAGCGGGCCGACCAATGAGCAGTTCTTC.

The chain couples TRBV3-1 to TRBJ2-3; 12 bases agree with TRBD2. This CDR3 is built from 17 residues. Germline lookup yields CDR1 LGHDT and CDR2 YNNKEL (reference sequence). V shed 4 bases, J shed 1 base, and the junction held 6 bases outside the gene matches. CDR3: CASSLRLAGDGTDTQYF. CDR3 in DNA: TGTGCCAGCAGCCTCCGACTAGCGGGAGACGGCACAGATACGCAGTATTTT.

This clonotype was counted many times. The CDR3 loop is CATSDGTGLFGGYTF. In nucleotides, the CDR3 is TGTGCCACCAGTGATGGGACAGGTCTGTTTGGCGGCTACACCTTC. The chain recombines TRBV24-1 with TRBJ1-2; 8 bases line up with TRBD1. The CDR3 totals 15 residues. Per the germline V gene, CDR1 is KGHDR and CDR2 is SFDVKD. With V trimmed by 3 bases and J by 8 bases, 10 bases remained unmatched.

This clonotype was detected a few times. The chain carries TRBV24-1 and TRBJ2-3; 10 bases are shared with TRBD2. Germline CDR1 and CDR2: KGHDR and SFDVKD. CDR3 length equals 15 residues. V lost 5 bases and J lost 6; bases outside the gene matches: 7. The chain's CDR3 is CATSVAAGGSDTQYF. In nucleotides, the CDR3 is TGTGCCACCAGTGTCGCAGCGGGAGGGTCTGATACGCAGTATTTT.

This clonotype was picked up many times. This chain connects TRBV18 to TRBJ2-7; 7 positions match TRBD1. CDR3 size: 16 residues. After removal of 1 base from V and 4 bases from J, the junction contained 10 bases not matched to a gene. In germline, CDR1 is KGHSH, CDR2 LQKENI. The CDR3 region has the DNA TGTGCCAGCTCACCACTCGTGGGGACAGACTTTTACGAGCAGTACTTC. Translation gives CASSPLVGTDFYEQYF.

Ten or more counts support this clonotype. The CDR3 DNA reads as TGTGCCAGCAGCTTAGATGGGCTGGCGGGATGGGGTAATGAGCAGTTCTTC. Its protein is CASSLDGLAGWGNEQFF. V and J are TRBV11-2 and TRBJ2-1; tentative D call: TRBD2 (6 bases). V was clipped by 0 bases and J by 7 bases, with 19 bases between them. CDR1 and CDR2 (germline): SGHAT, FQNNGV. The CDR3 totals 17 residues.

The CDR3, as DNA: TGCAGCGCCAACTTGGGCTCTAACTATGGCTACACCTTC. Translating it yields CSANLGSNYGYTF. V is TRBV29-1 and J is TRBJ1-2, with D unresolved. The CDR3 sequence is 13 residues long. V gave up 7 bases and J gave up 0 bases, with 12 bases separating them. Germline CDR1 and CDR2: SQVTM and ANQGSEA.

The V and J genes are TRBV6-2 or TRBV6-3 and TRBJ1-6; 7 bases align to TRBD1. This CDR3 spans 21 amino acids. With 2 bases clipped from V and 7 bases from J, the junction kept 23 bases outside the gene matches. Germline V gene sequence: CDR1 MNHEY, CDR2 SVGEGT. The CDR3 reads CASSYPQVGTAMRRRNSPLHF. The CDR3 DNA reads TGTGCCAGCAGTTACCCCCAAGTGGGGACAGCGATGAGAAGACGAAATTCACCCCTCCACTTT.

This clonotype has ten or more counts. V and J are TRBV7-8 and TRBJ1-5; D perhaps matches TRBD1 (6 bases). This CDR3 has 15 amino acids. Germline V gives CDR1 SGHVS, CDR2 FQNEAQ. Trimming pared 5 bases from V and 5 bases from J, leaving 16 bases between. CDR3 amino acids: CASSPNIGGDQPQHF. For the CDR3, the DNA is TGTGCCAGCAGCCCAAACATAGGGGGGGATCAGCCCCAGCATTTT.

This rearrangement joins TRBV28 to TRBJ1-4, with a possible D match to TRBD1 (6 bases). CDR3 length: 13 amino acids. Trimming shortened V by 6 bases and J by 8 bases, and 13 bases separated the two germline ends. Per germline, CDR1 MDHEN and CDR2 SYDVKM. CDR3 amino acids: CASRGGRAEKLFF. The CDR3, as DNA: TGTGCCAGCAGAGGGGGTCGTGCCGAAAAACTGTTTTTT. Variable domain in full (rest from reference TRBV28 and TRBJ1-4): DVKVTQSSRYLVKRTGEKVFLECVQDMDHENMFWYRQDPGLGLRLIYFSYDVKMKEKGDIPEGYSVSREKKERFSLILESASTNQTSMYLCASRGGRAEKLFFGSGTQLSVL.

Many counts were recorded for this clonotype. The chain has TRBV10-3 and TRBJ1-2; a weak D match, TRBD1 (5 bases). CDR3 length: 13 amino acids. Germline CDR1 ENHRY, CDR2 SYGVKD. The V end lost 3 bases, the J end lost 2 bases, and 7 bases lay between the germline ends. Here the CDR3 reads CAISEGDNYGYTF. The CDR3 DNA follows: TGTGCCATCAGTGAAGGGGACAACTATGGCTACACCTTC.

There are many counts of this clonotype. V gene TRBV28 combines with J gene TRBJ2-1, with TRBD2 identical over 8 bases. The CDR3 loop spans 19 amino acids. V shed 2 bases and J 7 bases; nucleotides not matched to a gene: 19. Per germline, CDR1 MDHEN and CDR2 SYDVKM. The CDR3 spells CASSLILGASGSNGNEQFF. The CDR3 DNA is TGTGCCAGCAGTTTAATCTTAGGTGCTAGCGGGTCGAATGGGAATGAGCAGTTCTTC. Variable domain in full (rest from reference TRBV28 and TRBJ2-1): DVKVTQSSRYLVKRTGEKVFLECVQDMDHENMFWYRQDPGLGLRLIYFSYDVKMKEKGDIPEGYSVSREKKERFSLILESASTNQTSMYLCASSLILGASGSNGNEQFFGPGTRLTVL.

This clonotype has ten or more counts. The gene calls are TRBV20-1 and TRBJ2-1; D gene uncertain. This CDR3 spans 15 amino acids. Per the germline V gene, CDR1 is DFQATT and CDR2 is SNEGSKA (reference sequence). V was shortened by 2 bases and J by 1 base, with 12 bases between the two germline ends. As DNA, the CDR3 is TGCAGTGCTAGAATGAGCGTCCCATCCTACAATGAGCAGTTCTTC. Translated: CSARMSVPSYNEQFF.

Many counts were recorded for this clonotype. The V and J genes are TRBV11-2 and TRBJ1-5; 7 bases are a match to TRBD1. V lost 6 bases, J lost 4 bases, and 6 bases stayed unmatched. This CDR3 has 14 residues. Germline CDR1 is SGHAT and CDR2 is FQNNGV. In DNA, the CDR3 is TGTGCCAGCAGTCACACAGGGGTTAATCAGCCCCAGCATTTT. Translating it yields CASSHTGVNQPQHF. Using reference TRBV11-2 and TRBJ1-5 for the parts outside the CDR3, the full variable domain is EAGVAQSPRYKIIEKRQSVAFWCNPISGHATLYWYQQILGQGPKLLIQFQNNGVVDDSQLPKDRFSAERLKGVDSTLKIQPAKLEDSAVYLCASSHTGVNQPQHFGDGTRLSIL.

The rearrangement joins TRBV20-1 to TRBJ1-2; D gene ambiguous. The germline V gene encodes CDR1 DFQATT and CDR2 SNEGSKA (reference sequence). V shed 3 bases and J shed 4 bases, with 15 bases lying between them. This CDR3 has 14 amino acids. The CDR3 loop reads CSARRPPEGYGYTF. CDR3 nucleotide sequence: TGCAGTGCTAGGAGGCCCCCCGAGGGCTATGGCTACACCTTC.

This clonotype was found a few times. The chain has TRBV5-4 and TRBJ2-2, with no clear D. The V gene lost 4 bases and the J gene lost 5 bases, with 15 bases spanning the gap. CDR1 and CDR2 from the germline V gene are SGHNT and YYREEE (reference sequence). The CDR3 runs to 15 residues. Here the CDR3 reads CASSNLNYDTGELFF. The CDR3 DNA is TGTGCCAGCAGCAACCTAAACTATGATACCGGGGAGCTGTTTTTT.

This clonotype has at least ten counts. This chain joins TRBV5-1 and TRBJ2-7; the D call may be TRBD1 or TRBD2 (5 bases each). Deletions cut 4 bases from V and 2 bases from J, with 19 bases between. The CDR3 runs 16 residues. In germline, CDR1 is SGHRS, CDR2 YFSETQ. The CDR3 protein is CASSLEWGSKTYEQYF. DNA for the CDR3: TGCGCCAGCAGCCTTGAGTGGGGGTCCAAGACCTACGAGCAGTACTTC.

At least ten counts were recorded for this clonotype. This sequence joins TRBV6-5 and TRBJ1-1; D is unresolved. The V and J ends lost 2 bases and 4 bases respectively, with 8 bases between them. CDR1 is MNHEY, CDR2 SVGAGI, per germline. The length of the CDR3 is 13 residues. The CDR3 sequence: CASSYLGSTEAFF. The CDR3 DNA sequence: TGTGCCAGCAGTTACCTCGGGAGCACTGAAGCTTTCTTT.

At least ten counts were recorded for this clonotype. The gene calls are TRBV6-5 and TRBJ2-3; D tentatively reads TRBD1 or TRBD2 (7 bases each). Germline values: CDR1 MNHEY, CDR2 SVGAGI. Deletions cut 2 bases from V and 3 bases from J, with 15 bases between. The CDR3 runs to 16 residues. This CDR3 reads CASSYRGDSKTDTQYF. The CDR3 DNA sequence: TGTGCCAGCAGTTACCGGGGGGACAGTAAAACAGATACGCAGTATTTT.

There are many counts of this clonotype. J is TRBJ2-3 and V is TRBV28, with unresolved D. The CDR3 has 14 residues. Germline loops: CDR1 MDHEN, CDR2 SYDVKM. V shed 3 bases and J shed 4 bases, with 11 bases lying between them. The CDR3 loop is CASSLIAGPDTQYF. The CDR3, as DNA: TGTGCCAGCAGTTTGATAGCCGGACCAGATACGCAGTATTTT.

There are many counts of this clonotype. The J gene is TRBJ1-1, the V gene TRBV2; D remains unclear. CDR1 SNHLY and CDR2 FYNNEI come from the germline V gene. CDR3 length equals 15 residues. V was cut by 7 bases and J by 0 bases, with 15 bases left in between. CDR3 bases: TGTGCCAGCACCCAAAGGCAAGTGATGAACACTGAAGCTTTCTTT. This codes for CASTQRQVMNTEAFF.